This entry features one T cell receptor beta chain sequence. The V gene end was trimmed by 6 bases and the J gene end by 8 bases; junction bases not matched to a gene: 7. This CDR3 comprises 14 residues. CDR1 and CDR2 from the germline V gene are SGHAT and FQNNGV. The data belong to a study of blood T cell repertoires in COVID-19. Looking at the study overall: Samples taken during acute and convalescent COVID-19 were collected in the United States, Italy and Spain.

Profiling relied on immunoSEQ multiplex PCR, and the TCRdb table lists in-frame clones only, not all of them. Among some 450,000 clones listed, 85% to 90% were seen once. The gene calls are TRBV11-2 and TRBJ1-6, with TRBD1 identical over 7 bases. The TCR comes from a man between 18 and 35 years old with COVID-19, enrolled during active disease. Source material: peripheral blood. As DNA, the CDR3 is TGTGCCAGCAGTACAGGGGATCGGGATTCACCCCTCCACTTT. Its protein is CASSTGDRDSPLHF.